Below are 25 T cell receptor beta chains sequenced from a single sample in a study of blood T cell repertoires in COVID-19. Some clones are missing from TCRdb's copy, which holds only in-frame ones; the method was immunoSEQ multiplex PCR. The sample shows 200,000 to 250,000 clones, approximately 80% of them seen only once. The specimen was peripheral blood. These receptor sequences come from an elderly woman with COVID-19, enrolled during active disease.

CDR3 DNA: TGTGCCAGCAGCGAACGCAGGGTGGGAAGTCAGCCCCAGCATTTT. Encoded protein: CASSERRVGSQPQHF. The V and J genes are TRBV13 and TRBJ1-5; tentative D call: TRBD1 (5 bases). The CDR3 has 15 amino acids. Between the trimmed V and J ends, which lost 5 bases and 6 bases, there was a span of 17 bases. CDR1 is PRHDT, CDR2 FYEKMQ, per germline (reference sequence).

This clone came up once. The chain is built from TRBV30 and TRBJ1-2; tentatively, D is TRBD1 (6 bases). CDR1 GTSNPN and CDR2 SVGIG come from the germline V gene (reference sequence). The V end lost 3 bases, the J end lost 4 bases, and 12 bases lay between the germline ends. The length of the CDR3 is 13 residues. CDR3 bases: TGTGCCTGGAGAGCCGGGACATCCTATGGCTACACCTTC. This codes for CAWRAGTSYGYTF.

This chain uses TRBV9 with TRBJ1-4, with D maybe TRBD1 (6 bases). The CDR3 is made up of 14 amino acids. CDR1 is SGDLS and CDR2 is YYNGEE in the germline V gene. Trimming cost V 4 bases and J 8 bases, with 15 bases left between them. The chain's CDR3 is CASSQDSPGEKLFF. The CDR3 DNA reads TGTGCCAGCAGCCAGGACAGCCCGGGGGAAAAACTGTTTTTT.

This clone showed up just once. This sequence joins TRBV5-5 and TRBJ1-5; the D gene is possibly TRBD1 (6 bases). The CDR3 loop spans 14 amino acids. Germline V gives CDR1 SGHKS, CDR2 YYEKEE (reference sequence). The V gene lost 0 bases and the J gene lost 5 bases, with 9 bases spanning the gap. This CDR3 reads CASSLGDTYQPQHF. The CDR3 DNA follows: TGTGCCAGCAGCTTGGGGGACACCTATCAGCCCCAGCATTTT.

The CDR3 DNA is TGTGCCAGTACCGGGACAGGGGTTGGTCAGCCCCAGCATTTT. Its protein is CASTGTGVGQPQHF. The V call is TRBV19, the J call TRBJ1-5; 10 bases map to TRBD1. The germline V gene has CDR1 LNHDA and CDR2 SQIVND (reference sequence). Unmatched junction bases numbered 6, after V lost 7 bases and J lost 6 bases. This CDR3 has 14 residues.

This chain uses TRBV3-1 (or the pseudogene TRBV3-2) with TRBJ2-3; 10 bases agree with TRBD2. This CDR3 comprises 15 residues. Germline CDR1 reads LGHDT; CDR2 reads YNNKEL (reference sequence). J lost 2 bases, V lost 6 bases, and 5 bases had no gene match. In nucleotides, the CDR3 is TGTGCCAGCAGGCGGACTAGCGGAAACACAGATACGCAGTATTTT. It is translated as CASRRTSGNTDTQYF.

This clone came up once. This chain joins TRBV28 and TRBJ2-1, with TRBD2 identical over 10 bases. Unmatched junction bases numbered 5, after V lost 6 bases and J lost 0 bases. The CDR3 totals 16 residues. Germline V gene sequence: CDR1 MDHEN, CDR2 SYDVKM. CDR3 sequence reads: CASRPGTSDSYNEQFF. For the CDR3, the DNA is TGTGCCAGCAGACCCGGGACTAGCGACTCCTACAATGAGCAGTTCTTC.

The rearrangement uses TRBV27 and TRBJ1-1, with 10 nucleotides matching TRBD1. The CDR3 is 15 residues long. The V gene end was trimmed by 5 bases and the J gene end by 4 bases; junction bases not matched to a gene: 7. Germline V gene lookup returns CDR1 MNHEY and CDR2 SMNVEV (reference sequence). CDR3 nucleotides: TGTGCCAGCAGTCAAGGATGGACAGGGGGCACTGAAGCTTTCTTT. It codes for CASSQGWTGGTEAFF.

The V gene is TRBV13, the J gene TRBJ1-3; the D gene is possibly TRBD1 (6 bases). Per germline, CDR1 PRHDT and CDR2 FYEKMQ (reference sequence). The CDR3 length is 15 residues. With 6 bases removed from V and 2 bases from J, the gap between germline ends came to 14 bases. The CDR3 loop is CASRQPGHAGNTIYF. CDR3 sequence (DNA): TGTGCCAGCAGGCAGCCGGGACACGCTGGAAACACCATATATTTT. Full variable domain (outside the CDR3, taken from reference TRBV13 and TRBJ1-3): AAGVIQSPRHLIKEKRETATLKCYPIPRHDTVYWYQQGPGQDPQFLISFYEKMQSDKGSIPDRFSAQQFSDYHSELNMSSLELGDSALYFCASRQPGHAGNTIYFGEGSWLTVV.

The V call is TRBV28, the J call TRBJ2-7; possible D gene TRBD2, 6 bases. Germline CDR1 and CDR2: MDHEN and SYDVKM. The CDR3 spans 13 residues. The V gene lost 9 bases and the J gene lost 0 bases, with 12 bases spanning the gap. The CDR3 here is CASAGTHSYEQYF. The CDR3 DNA follows: TGTGCCAGTGCCGGGACTCACTCCTACGAGCAGTACTTC. Full variable domain (missing parts from reference TRBV28 and TRBJ2-7): DVKVTQSSRYLVKRTGEKVFLECVQDMDHENMFWYRQDPGLGLRLIYFSYDVKMKEKGDIPEGYSVSREKKERFSLILESASTNQTSMYLCASAGTHSYEQYFGPGTRLTVT.

The chain couples TRBV5-4 to TRBJ2-7; 7 nucleotides line up with TRBD1. Germline V gene sequence: CDR1 SGHNT, CDR2 YYREEE (reference sequence). V shed 4 bases, J shed 3 bases, and the junction held 4 bases outside the gene matches. The CDR3 consists of 13 residues. The CDR3 DNA reads as TGTGCCAGCAGCCAGACAGGGATCTACGAGCAGTACTTC. Translated: CASSQTGIYEQYF.

The DNA of the CDR3 is TGTGCCAGCTCATCAGGGGAGATAGCCAAAAACATTCAGTACTTC. Translation gives CASSSGEIAKNIQYF. V usage is TRBV25-1 and J usage is TRBJ2-4; maybe TRBD1 (6 bases). The CDR3 is 15 residues long. V shed 8 bases and J shed 0 bases, with 14 bases lying between them. Germline assignment: CDR1 MGHDK and CDR2 SYGVNS.

This chain links TRBV5-1 with TRBJ2-7; D gene unclear. Germline values: CDR1 SGHRS, CDR2 YFSETQ. The V end was cut by 3 bases, the J end by 3 bases, with 16 bases between. The CDR3 consists of 15 residues. The CDR3 here is CASSSDPPDLYEQYF. In nucleotides, the CDR3 is TGCGCCAGCAGCTCCGATCCTCCAGATCTCTACGAGCAGTACTTC.

The chain links TRBV11-2 to TRBJ1-3, with no clear D. V was trimmed by 4 bases and J by 1 base, leaving 8 bases between them. This CDR3 spans 14 amino acids. Germline loops: CDR1 SGHAT, CDR2 FQNNGV. The CDR3 nucleotides read TGTGCCAGCAGCTCCCCCCGGTCTGGAAACACCATATATTTT. Protein sequence: CASSSPRSGNTIYF.

The V gene is TRBV27, the J gene TRBJ2-7; D might be TRBD2 (6 bases). Germline CDR1 MNHEY, CDR2 SMNVEV (reference sequence). Deletions cut 5 bases from V and 0 bases from J, with 11 bases between. The CDR3 is made up of 14 amino acids. CDR3 in amino acids: CASSPTGDSYEQYF. In nucleotides, the CDR3 is TGTGCCAGCAGTCCTACGGGGGACTCCTACGAGCAGTACTTC.

The rearrangement links TRBV3-1 (or the pseudogene TRBV3-2) to TRBJ1-1; 9 bases agree with TRBD1. Germline V gene lookup returns CDR1 LGHDT and CDR2 YNNKEL (reference sequence). V lost 6 bases and J lost 3; bases outside the gene matches: 8. The CDR3 length is 15 residues. This CDR3 is CASRGGQGLDTEAFF. The CDR3 DNA is TGTGCCAGCAGGGGAGGACAGGGGCTGGACACTGAAGCTTTCTTT.

The chain combines TRBV6-5 with TRBJ1-2; TRBD1 agrees at 7 bases. Germline CDR1 and CDR2: MNHEY and SVGAGI. CDR3 length: 13 amino acids. Trimming cost V 6 bases and J 6 bases; bases outside gene matches: 7. CDR3 in amino acids: CASRVTGIDGYTF. The CDR3 DNA reads TGTGCCAGCAGGGTGACAGGGATAGATGGCTACACCTTC.

This clone was counted only a few times. This rearrangement joins TRBV28 to TRBJ1-2; 8 bases align to TRBD1. CDR1 is MDHEN, CDR2 SYDVKM, per germline. Trimming at V came to 5 bases and at J to 4 bases, leaving 9 bases not matched to a gene. This CDR3 has 15 residues. The CDR3 loop is CASSPPAGGGYGYTF. The CDR3 nucleotides are TGTGCCAGCAGTCCCCCCGCAGGGGGCGGCTATGGCTACACCTTC.

The rearrangement links TRBV2 to TRBJ1-6; tentative D call: TRBD1 (6 bases). The CDR3 runs 15 residues. V lost 6 bases and J lost 9, with 18 bases in between. Germline loops: CDR1 SNHLY, CDR2 FYNNEI. The CDR3: CASSQGGGLGSPLHF. The CDR3 DNA sequence: TGTGCCAGCAGCCAAGGGGGGGGGCTCGGTTCACCCCTCCACTTT.

This rearrangement joins TRBV18 to TRBJ2-7; 7 nucleotides agree with TRBD1. This CDR3 comprises 14 residues. V dropped 3 bases and J dropped 3; count of bases not matched to a gene: 5. Germline V CDR1 and CDR2: KGHSH, LQKENI. CDR3 coding DNA: TGTGCCAGCTCACCGGGACAGTCGGGCTACGAGCAGTACTTC. Protein sequence: CASSPGQSGYEQYF.

The chain uses TRBV20-1 and TRBJ1-1; D ambiguous. The CDR3 loop spans 11 amino acids. CDR1 is DFQATT and CDR2 is SNEGSKA in the germline V gene (reference sequence). The V end lost 3 bases, the J end lost 6 bases, and 8 bases lay between the germline ends. The CDR3 spells CSAREASEAFF. CDR3 nucleotides: TGCAGTGCTAGGGAGGCATCTGAAGCTTTCTTT.

CDR3 region: CASSETSADILTEAFF. Here the CDR3 DNA reads TGTGCCAGCAGTGAGACGTCTGCAGACATCTTGACTGAAGCTTTCTTT. The chain links TRBV6-1 to TRBJ1-1, with D hard to call. The V end lost 3 bases, the J end lost 5 bases, and 19 bases lay between the germline ends. The CDR3 contains 16 residues. Germline-derived CDR1 and CDR2 are MNHNS and SASEGT.

V usage is TRBV29-1 and J usage is TRBJ2-7; the match to TRBD2 covers 8 bases. The trim removed 6 bases at V and 4 bases at J, leaving 5 bases unmatched. CDR1 SQVTM and CDR2 ANQGSEA come from the germline V gene. The CDR3 is 12 amino acids. The CDR3 spells CSVTSGAYEQYF. CDR3 coding DNA: TGCAGCGTCACTAGCGGAGCTTACGAGCAGTACTTC.

This sequence joins TRBV3-1 (or the pseudogene TRBV3-2) and TRBJ1-2, with a weak D call TRBD1 (5 bases). V was pared by 0 bases and J by 7 bases, with 12 bases between. The CDR3 is 14 residues long. CDR1 and CDR2 (germline): LGHDT, YNNKEL (reference sequence). The CDR3 reads CASSQEGRAAGYTF. Written as DNA, the CDR3 is TGTGCCAGCAGCCAAGAGGGCAGGGCAGCTGGCTACACCTTC.

The genes are TRBV5-8 and TRBJ1-2, with 7 bases fitting TRBD1. In germline, CDR1 is SGHTS, CDR2 YDEGEE. The CDR3 has 14 residues. The J segment lost 0 bases and the V segment lost 10 bases, leaving 9 bases of the junction unmatched. CDR3 DNA sequence: TGTGCCCCGGATCTAACAGGGGCTAACTATGGCTACACCTTC. It codes for CAPDLTGANYGYTF.